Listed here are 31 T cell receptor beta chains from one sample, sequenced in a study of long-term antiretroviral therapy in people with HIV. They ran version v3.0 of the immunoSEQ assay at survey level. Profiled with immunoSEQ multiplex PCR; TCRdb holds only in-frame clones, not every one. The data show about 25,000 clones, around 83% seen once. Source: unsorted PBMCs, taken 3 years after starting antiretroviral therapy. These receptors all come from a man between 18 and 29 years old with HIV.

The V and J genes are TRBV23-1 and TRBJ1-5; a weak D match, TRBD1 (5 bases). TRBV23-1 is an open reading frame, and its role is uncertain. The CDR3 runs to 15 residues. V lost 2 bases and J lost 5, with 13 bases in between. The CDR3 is CASSQGGNWDQPQHF. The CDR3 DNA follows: TGCGCCAGCAGTCAAGGGGGGAACTGGGATCAGCCCCAGCATTTT.

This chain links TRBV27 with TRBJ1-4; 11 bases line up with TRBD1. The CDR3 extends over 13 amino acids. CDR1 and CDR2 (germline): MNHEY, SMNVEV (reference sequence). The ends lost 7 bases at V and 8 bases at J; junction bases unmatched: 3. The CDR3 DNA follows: TGTGCCAGCACAGGACAGGGGGCGGAAAAACTGTTTTTT. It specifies CASTGQGAEKLFF.

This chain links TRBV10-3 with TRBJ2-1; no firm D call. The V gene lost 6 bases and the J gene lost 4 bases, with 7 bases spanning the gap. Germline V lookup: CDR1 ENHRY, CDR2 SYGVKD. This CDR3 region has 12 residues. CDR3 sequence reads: CAISDTYNEQFF. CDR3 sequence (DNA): TGTGCCATCAGCGACACATACAATGAGCAGTTCTTC.

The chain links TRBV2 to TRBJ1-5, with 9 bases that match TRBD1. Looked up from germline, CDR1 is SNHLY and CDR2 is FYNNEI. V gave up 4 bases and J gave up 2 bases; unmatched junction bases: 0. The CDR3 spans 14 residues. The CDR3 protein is CASSGTGGNQPQHF. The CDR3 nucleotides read TGTGCCAGCAGTGGGACAGGGGGCAATCAGCCCCAGCATTTT.

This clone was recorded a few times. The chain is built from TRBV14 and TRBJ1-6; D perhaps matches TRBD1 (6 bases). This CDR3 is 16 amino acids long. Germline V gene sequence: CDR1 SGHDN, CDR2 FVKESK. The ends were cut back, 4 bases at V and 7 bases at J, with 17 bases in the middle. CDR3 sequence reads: CASSRSGTGGNSPLHF. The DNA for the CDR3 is TGTGCCAGCAGCCGATCCGGGACGGGGGGCAATTCACCCCTCCACTTT.

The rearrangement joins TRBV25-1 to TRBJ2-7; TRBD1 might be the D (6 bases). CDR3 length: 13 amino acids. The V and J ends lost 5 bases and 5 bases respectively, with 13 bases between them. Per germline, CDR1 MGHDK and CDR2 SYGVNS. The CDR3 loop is CASSFTGSHEQYV. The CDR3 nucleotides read TGTGCCAGCAGTTTTACAGGGTCCCACGAGCAGTACGTC.

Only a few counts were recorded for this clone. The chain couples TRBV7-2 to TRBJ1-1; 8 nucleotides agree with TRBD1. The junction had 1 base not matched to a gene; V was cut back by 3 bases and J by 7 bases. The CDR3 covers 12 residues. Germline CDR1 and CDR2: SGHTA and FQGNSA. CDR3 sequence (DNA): TGTGCCAGCAGCTTCAGGGGGCTTGAAGCTTTCTTT. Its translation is CASSFRGLEAFF.

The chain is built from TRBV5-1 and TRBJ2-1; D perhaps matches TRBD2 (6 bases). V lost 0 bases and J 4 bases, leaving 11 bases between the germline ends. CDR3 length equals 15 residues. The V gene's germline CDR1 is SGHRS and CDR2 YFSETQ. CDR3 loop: CASSLAGEPYNEQFF. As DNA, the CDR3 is TGCGCCAGCAGCTTGGCGGGGGAACCGTACAATGAGCAGTTCTTC. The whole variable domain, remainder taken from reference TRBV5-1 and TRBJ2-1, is KAGVTQTPRYLIKTRGQQVTLSCSPISGHRSVSWYQQTPGQGLQFLFEYFSETQRNKGNFPGRFSGRQFSNSRSEMNVSTLELGDSALYLCASSLAGEPYNEQFFGPGTRLTVL.

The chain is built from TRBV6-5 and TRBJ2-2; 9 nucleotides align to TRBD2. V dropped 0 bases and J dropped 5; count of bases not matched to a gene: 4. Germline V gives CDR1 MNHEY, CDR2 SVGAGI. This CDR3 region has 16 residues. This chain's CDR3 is CASSYSAGGLTGELFF. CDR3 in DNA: TGTGCCAGCAGTTACTCGGCGGGGGGGCTTACCGGGGAGCTGTTTTTT.

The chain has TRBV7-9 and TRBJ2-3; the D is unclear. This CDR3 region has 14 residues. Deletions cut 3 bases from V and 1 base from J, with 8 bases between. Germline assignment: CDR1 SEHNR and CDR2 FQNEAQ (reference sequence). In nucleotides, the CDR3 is TGTGCCAGCAGCTTTAGCACCCGCACAGATACGCAGTATTTT. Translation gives CASSFSTRTDTQYF.

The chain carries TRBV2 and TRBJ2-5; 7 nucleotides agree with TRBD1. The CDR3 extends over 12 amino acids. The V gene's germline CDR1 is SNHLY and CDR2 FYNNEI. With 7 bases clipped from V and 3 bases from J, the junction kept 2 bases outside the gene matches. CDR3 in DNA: TGTGCCAGCAACACAGGGGAAGAGACCCAGTACTTC. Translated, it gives CASNTGEETQYF.

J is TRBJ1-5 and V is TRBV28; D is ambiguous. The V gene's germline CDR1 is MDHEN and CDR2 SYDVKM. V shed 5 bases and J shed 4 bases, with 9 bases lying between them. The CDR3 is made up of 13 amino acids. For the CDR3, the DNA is TGTGCCAGCAGTCGACGGATTAATCAGCCCCAGCATTTT. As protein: CASSRRINQPQHF.

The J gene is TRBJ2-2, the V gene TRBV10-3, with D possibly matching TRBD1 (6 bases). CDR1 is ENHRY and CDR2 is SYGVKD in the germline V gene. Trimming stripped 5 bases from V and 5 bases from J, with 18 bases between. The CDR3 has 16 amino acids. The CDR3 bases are TGTGCCATCAGTCAAAACAGGGCGAGTGGAACCGGGGAGCTGTTTTTT. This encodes CAISQNRASGTGELFF.

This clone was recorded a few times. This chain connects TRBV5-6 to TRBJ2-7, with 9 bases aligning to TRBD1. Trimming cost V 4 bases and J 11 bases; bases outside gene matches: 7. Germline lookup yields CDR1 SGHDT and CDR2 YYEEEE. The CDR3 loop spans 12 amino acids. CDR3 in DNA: TGTGCCAGCAGCAGCTACAGGGGGCAGGAGTACGTC. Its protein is CASSSYRGQEYV.

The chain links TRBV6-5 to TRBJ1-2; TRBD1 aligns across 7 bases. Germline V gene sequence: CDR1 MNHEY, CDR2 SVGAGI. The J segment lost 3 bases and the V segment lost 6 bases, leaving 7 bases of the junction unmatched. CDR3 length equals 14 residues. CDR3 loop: CASRRDSGDYGYTF. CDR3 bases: TGTGCCAGCAGGCGGGACAGTGGGGACTATGGCTACACCTTC.

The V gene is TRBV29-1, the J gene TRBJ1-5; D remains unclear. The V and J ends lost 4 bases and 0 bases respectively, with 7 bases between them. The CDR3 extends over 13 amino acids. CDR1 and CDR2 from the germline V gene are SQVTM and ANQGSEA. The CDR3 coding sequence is TGCAGCGTTGTGGCAGATAGCAATCAGCCCCAGCATTTT. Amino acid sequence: CSVVADSNQPQHF. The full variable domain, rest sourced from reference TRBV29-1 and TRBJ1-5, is SAVISQKPSRDICQRGTSLTIQCQVDSQVTMMFWYRQQPGQSLTLIATANQGSEATYESGFVIDKFPISRPNLTFSTLTVSNMSPEDSSIYLCSVVADSNQPQHFGDGTRLSIL.

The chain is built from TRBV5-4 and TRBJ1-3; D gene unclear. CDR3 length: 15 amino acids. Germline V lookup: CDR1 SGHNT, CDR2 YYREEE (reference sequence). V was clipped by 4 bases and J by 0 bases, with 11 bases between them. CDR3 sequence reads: CASSLPGISGNTIYF. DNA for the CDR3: TGTGCCAGCAGCCTCCCGGGGATCTCTGGAAACACCATATATTTT.

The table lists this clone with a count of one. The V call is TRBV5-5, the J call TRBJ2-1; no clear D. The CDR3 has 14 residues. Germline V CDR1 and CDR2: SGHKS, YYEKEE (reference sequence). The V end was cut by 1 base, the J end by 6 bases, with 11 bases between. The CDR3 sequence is CASSLRVAANEQFF. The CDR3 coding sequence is TGTGCCAGCAGCTTGAGGGTAGCAGCCAATGAGCAGTTCTTC.

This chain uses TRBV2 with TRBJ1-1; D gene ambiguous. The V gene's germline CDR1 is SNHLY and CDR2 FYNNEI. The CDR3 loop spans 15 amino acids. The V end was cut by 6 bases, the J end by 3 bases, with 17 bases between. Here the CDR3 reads CASSPLVGSDTEAFF. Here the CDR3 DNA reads TGTGCCAGCAGCCCACTGGTGGGGTCCGACACTGAAGCTTTCTTT.

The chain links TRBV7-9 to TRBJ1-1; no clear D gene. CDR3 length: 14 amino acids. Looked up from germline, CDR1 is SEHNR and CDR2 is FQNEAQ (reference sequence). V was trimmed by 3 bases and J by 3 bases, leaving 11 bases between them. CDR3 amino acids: CASSFAPRDTEAFF. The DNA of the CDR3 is TGTGCCAGCAGCTTCGCCCCCCGGGACACTGAAGCTTTCTTT.

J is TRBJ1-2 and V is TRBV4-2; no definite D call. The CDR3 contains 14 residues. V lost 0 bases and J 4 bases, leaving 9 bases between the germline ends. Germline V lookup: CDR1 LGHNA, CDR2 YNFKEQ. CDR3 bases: TGTGCCAGCAGCCAAGAGGAACCGGGCTATGGCTACACCTTC. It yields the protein CASSQEEPGYGYTF.

The CDR3 is CASSPHPPLAGVGDTQYF. CDR3 DNA: TGTGCCAGCAGTCCCCATCCTCCACTAGCGGGTGTTGGGGATACGCAGTATTTT. The chain links TRBV2 to TRBJ2-3; 9 nucleotides agree with TRBD2. V gave up 5 bases and J gave up 6 bases; unmatched junction bases: 18. The CDR3 is 18 amino acids. Germline CDR1 and CDR2: SNHLY and FYNNEI.

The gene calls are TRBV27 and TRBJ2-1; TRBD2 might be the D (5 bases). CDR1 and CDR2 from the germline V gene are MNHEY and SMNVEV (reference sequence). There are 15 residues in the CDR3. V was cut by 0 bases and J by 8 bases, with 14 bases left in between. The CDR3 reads CASSLSPRRLDEQFF. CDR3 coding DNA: TGTGCCAGCAGTTTATCCCCCCGGAGGTTGGATGAGCAGTTCTTC.

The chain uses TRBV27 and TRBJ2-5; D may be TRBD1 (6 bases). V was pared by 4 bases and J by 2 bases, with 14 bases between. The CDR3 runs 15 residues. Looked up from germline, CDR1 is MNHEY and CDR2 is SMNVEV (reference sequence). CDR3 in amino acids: CASSSPQRGQETQYF. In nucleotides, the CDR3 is TGTGCCAGCAGTTCCCCACAGAGGGGGCAAGAGACCCAGTACTTC.

The CDR3 region is CASSYVTGNTGELFF. The CDR3 DNA follows: TGTGCCAGCAGTTACGTCACAGGGAACACCGGGGAGCTGTTTTTT. V is TRBV6-5 and J is TRBJ2-2; D might be TRBD1 (5 bases). CDR3 size: 15 residues. Per the germline V gene, CDR1 is MNHEY and CDR2 is SVGAGI. V was shortened by 2 bases and J by 1 base, with 8 bases between the two germline ends.

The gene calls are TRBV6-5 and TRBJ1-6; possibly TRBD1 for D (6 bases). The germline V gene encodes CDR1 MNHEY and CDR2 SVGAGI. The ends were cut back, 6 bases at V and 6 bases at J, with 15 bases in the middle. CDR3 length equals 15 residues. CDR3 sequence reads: CASRAQGGVNSPLHF. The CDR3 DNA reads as TGTGCCAGCAGGGCACAGGGCGGGGTTAATTCACCCCTCCACTTT.

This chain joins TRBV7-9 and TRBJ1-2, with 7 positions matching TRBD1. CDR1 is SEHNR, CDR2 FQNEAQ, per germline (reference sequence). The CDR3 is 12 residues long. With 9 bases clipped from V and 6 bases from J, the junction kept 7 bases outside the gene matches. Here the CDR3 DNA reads TGTGCCAGTGACAGGGAGACAAATGGCTACACCTTC. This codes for CASDRETNGYTF.

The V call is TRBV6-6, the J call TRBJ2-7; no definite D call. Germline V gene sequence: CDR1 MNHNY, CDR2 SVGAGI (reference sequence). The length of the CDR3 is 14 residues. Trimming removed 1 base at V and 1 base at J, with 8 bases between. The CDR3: CASSYLERSYEQYV. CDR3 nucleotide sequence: TGTGCCAGCAGTTACTTGGAGAGGTCCTACGAGCAGTACGTC.

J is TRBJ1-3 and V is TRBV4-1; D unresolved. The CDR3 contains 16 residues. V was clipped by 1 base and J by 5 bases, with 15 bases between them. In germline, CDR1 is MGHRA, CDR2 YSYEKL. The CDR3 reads CASSQVGRRARNTIYF. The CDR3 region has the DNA TGCGCCAGCAGCCAAGTTGGGCGGCGGGCTAGAAACACCATATATTTT.

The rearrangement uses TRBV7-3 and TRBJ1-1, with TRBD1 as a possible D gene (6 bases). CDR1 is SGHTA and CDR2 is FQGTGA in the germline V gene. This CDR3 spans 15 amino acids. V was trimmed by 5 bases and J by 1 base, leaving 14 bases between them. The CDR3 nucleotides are TGTGCCAGCAGCCCGGCGGGGGGGGCGAACACTGAAGCTTTCTTT. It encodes CASSPAGGANTEAFF.

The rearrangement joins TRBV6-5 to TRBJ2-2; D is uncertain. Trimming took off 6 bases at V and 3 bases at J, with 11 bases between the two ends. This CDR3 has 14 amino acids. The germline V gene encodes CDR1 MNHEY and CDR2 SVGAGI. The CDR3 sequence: CASRPASYTGELFF. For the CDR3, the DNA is TGTGCCAGCAGGCCAGCGAGTTACACCGGGGAGCTGTTTTTT.